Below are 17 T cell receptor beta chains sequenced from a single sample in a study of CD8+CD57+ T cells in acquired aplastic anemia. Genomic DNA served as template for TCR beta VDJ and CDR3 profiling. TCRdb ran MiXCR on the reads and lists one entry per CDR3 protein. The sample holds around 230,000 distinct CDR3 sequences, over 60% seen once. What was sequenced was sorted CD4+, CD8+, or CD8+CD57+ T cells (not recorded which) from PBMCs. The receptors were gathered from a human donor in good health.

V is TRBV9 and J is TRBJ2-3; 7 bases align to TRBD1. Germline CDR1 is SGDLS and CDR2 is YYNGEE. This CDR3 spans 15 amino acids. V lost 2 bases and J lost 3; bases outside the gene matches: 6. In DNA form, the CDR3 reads TGTGCCAGCAGCGTCGGGACAGTTTCGACAGATACGCAGTATTTT. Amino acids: CASSVGTVSTDTQYF.

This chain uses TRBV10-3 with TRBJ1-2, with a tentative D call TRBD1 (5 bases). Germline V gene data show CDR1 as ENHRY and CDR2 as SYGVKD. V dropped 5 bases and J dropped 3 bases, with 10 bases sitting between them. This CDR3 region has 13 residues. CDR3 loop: CAISTTADYGYTF. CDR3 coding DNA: TGTGCCATCAGTACGACAGCCGACTATGGCTACACCTTC.

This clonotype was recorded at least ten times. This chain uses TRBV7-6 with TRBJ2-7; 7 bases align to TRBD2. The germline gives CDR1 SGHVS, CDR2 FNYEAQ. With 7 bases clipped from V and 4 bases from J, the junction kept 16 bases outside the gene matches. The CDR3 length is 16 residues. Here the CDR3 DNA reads TGTGCCAGCATCCCCGATGGGGGGGTGGGGAAGTACGAGCAGTACTTC. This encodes CASIPDGGVGKYEQYF. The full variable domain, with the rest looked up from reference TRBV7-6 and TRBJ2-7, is GAGVSQSPRYKVTKRGQDVALRCDPISGHVSLYWYRQALGQGPEFLTYFNYEAQQDKSGLPNDRFSAERPEGSISTLTIQRTEQRDSAMYRCASIPDGGVGKYEQYFGPGTRLTVT.

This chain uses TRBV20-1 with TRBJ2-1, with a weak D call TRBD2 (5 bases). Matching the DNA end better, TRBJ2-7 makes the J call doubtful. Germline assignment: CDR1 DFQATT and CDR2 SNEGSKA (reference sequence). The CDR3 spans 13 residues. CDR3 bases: TGCAGTGCTAGCGGAGCCGGGGCCTACGAGCAGTACTTC. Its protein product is CSASGAGAYEQYF.

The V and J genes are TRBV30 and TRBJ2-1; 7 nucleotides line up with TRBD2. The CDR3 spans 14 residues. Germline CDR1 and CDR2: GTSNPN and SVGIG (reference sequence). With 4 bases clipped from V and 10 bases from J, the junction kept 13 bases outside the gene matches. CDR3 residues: CAWKIPPGTMEQFF. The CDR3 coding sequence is TGTGCCTGGAAGATACCACCCGGGACTATGGAGCAGTTCTTC.

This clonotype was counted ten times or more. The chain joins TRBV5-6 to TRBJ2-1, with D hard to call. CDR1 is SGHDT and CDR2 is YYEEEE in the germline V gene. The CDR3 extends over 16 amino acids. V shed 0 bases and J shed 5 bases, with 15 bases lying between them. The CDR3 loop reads CASSLARAESHNEQFF. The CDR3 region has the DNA TGTGCCAGCAGCTTGGCTCGCGCGGAGTCACACAATGAGCAGTTCTTC.

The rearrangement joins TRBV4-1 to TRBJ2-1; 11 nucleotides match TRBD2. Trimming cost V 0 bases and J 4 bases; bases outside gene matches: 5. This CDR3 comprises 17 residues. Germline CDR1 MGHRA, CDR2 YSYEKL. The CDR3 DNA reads TGCGCCAGCAGCCAAGATCTTCTAGCGGGAGGTTACAATGAGCAGTTCTTC. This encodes CASSQDLLAGGYNEQFF.

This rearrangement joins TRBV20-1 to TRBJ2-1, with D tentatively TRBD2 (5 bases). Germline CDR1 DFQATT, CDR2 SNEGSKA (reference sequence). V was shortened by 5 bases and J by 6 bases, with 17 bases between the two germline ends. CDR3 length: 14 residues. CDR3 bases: TGCAGTGCTCGAGGGTTAGGAGACTGCAATGAGCAGTTCTTC. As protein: CSARGLGDCNEQFF.

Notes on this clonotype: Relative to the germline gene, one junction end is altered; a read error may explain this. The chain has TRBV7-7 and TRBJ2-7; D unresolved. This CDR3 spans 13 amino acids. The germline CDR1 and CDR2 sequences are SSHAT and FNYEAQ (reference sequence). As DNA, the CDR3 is TGTGCTAGCAGCTTTCGTTTTGGAGACGAGCAGTACTTC. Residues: CASSFRFGDEQYF.

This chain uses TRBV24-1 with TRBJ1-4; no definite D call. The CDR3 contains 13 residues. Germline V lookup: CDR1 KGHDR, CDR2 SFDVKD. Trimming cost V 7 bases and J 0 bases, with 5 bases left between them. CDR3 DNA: TGTGCCACCAGGGATGCAACTAATGAAAAACTGTTTTTT. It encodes CATRDATNEKLFF.

CDR3 protein: CASSVGLAGVVEQFF. For the CDR3, the DNA is TGTGCCAGCAGCGTAGGACTAGCGGGGGTGGTTGAGCAGTTCTTC. V and J are TRBV9 and TRBJ2-1, with 12 nucleotides matching TRBD2. Germline CDR1 SGDLS, CDR2 YYNGEE. The length of the CDR3 is 15 residues. V dropped 0 bases and J dropped 9; count of bases not matched to a gene: 4. The whole variable domain, remainder taken from reference TRBV9 and TRBJ2-1, is DSGVTQTPKHLITATGQRVTLRCSPRSGDLSVYWYQQSLDQGLQFLIQYYNGEERAKGNILERFSAQQFPDLHSELNLSSLELGDSALYFCASSVGLAGVVEQFFGPGTRLTVL.

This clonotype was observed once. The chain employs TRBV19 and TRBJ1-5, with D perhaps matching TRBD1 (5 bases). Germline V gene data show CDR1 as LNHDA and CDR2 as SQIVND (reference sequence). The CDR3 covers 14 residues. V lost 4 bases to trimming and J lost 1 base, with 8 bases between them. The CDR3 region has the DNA TGTGCCAGTAGTAGGGGCCGGAGCAATCAGCCCCAGCATTTT. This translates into CASSRGRSNQPQHF.

This CDR3 reads CASSFRYSTDTQYF. The CDR3 nucleotides read TGTGCCAGCAGCTTTCGCTACTCCACAGATACGCAGTATTTT. The chain has TRBV7-3 and TRBJ2-3; D gene uncertain. The CDR3 runs 14 residues. V gave up 3 bases and J gave up 2 bases, with 9 bases separating them. Germline V CDR1 and CDR2: SGHTA, FQGTGA.

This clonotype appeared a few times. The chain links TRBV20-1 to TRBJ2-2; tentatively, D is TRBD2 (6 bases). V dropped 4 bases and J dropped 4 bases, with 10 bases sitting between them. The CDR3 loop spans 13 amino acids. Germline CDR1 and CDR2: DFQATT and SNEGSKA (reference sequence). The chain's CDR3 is CSAMVGGTGELFF. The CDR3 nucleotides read TGCAGTGCTATGGTGGGGGGCACCGGGGAGCTGTTTTTT.

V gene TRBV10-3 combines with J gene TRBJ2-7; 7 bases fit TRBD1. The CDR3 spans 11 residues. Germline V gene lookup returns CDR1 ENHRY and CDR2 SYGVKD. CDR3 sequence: CVIHRGYEQYF. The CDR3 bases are TGTGTCATTCACAGGGGCTACGAGCAGTACTTC.

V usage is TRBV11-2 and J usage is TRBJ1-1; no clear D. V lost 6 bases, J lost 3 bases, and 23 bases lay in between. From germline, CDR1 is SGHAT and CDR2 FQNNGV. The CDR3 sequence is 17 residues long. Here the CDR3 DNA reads TGTGCCAGCAGTCATAGGAGTAGCGGAGCTCCTTACACTGAAGCTTTCTTT. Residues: CASSHRSSGAPYTEAFF.

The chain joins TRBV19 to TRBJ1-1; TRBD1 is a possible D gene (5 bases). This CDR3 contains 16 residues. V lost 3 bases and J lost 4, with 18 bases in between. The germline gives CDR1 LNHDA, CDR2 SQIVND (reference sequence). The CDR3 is CASSISSGGRGTEAFF. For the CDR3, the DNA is TGTGCCAGTAGTATTAGTTCGGGGGGTAGGGGCACTGAAGCTTTCTTT.